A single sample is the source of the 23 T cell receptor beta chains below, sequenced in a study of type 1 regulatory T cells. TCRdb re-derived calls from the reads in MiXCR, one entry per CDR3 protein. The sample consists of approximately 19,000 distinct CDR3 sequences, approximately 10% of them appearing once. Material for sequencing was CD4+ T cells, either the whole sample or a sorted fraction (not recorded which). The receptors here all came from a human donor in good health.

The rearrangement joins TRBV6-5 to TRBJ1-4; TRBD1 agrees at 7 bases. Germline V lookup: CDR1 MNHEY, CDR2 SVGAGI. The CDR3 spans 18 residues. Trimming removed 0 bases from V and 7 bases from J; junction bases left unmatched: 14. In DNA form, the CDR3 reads TGTGCCAGCAGTTACTCTACAGGGGCCTCCCTCAGGAGTGAAAAACTGTTTTTT. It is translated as CASSYSTGASLRSEKLFF.

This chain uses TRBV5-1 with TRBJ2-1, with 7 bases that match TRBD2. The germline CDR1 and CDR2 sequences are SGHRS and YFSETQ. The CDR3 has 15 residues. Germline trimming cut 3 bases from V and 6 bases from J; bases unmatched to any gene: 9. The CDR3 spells CASSSQRGLGNEQFF. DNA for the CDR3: TGCGCCAGCAGCTCTCAGCGGGGCCTTGGCAATGAGCAGTTCTTC.

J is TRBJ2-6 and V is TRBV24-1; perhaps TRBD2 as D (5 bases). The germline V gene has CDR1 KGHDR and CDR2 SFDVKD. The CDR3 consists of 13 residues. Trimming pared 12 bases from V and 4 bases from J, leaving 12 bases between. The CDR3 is CASLASGANVLTF. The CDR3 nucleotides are TGTGCCTCGCTAGCCTCCGGGGCCAACGTCCTGACTTTC.

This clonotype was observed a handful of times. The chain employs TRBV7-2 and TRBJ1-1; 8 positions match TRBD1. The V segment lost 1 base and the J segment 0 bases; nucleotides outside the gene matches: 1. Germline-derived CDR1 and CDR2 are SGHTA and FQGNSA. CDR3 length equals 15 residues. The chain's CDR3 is CASSLGTGMNTEAFF. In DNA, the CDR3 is TGTGCCAGCAGCTTAGGGACAGGGATGAACACTGAAGCTTTCTTT.

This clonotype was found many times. CDR3 loop: CSVQTYNEQFF. The DNA of the CDR3 is TGCAGCGTTCAAACCTACAATGAGCAGTTCTTC. The J gene is TRBJ2-1, the V gene TRBV29-1; D is ambiguous. The ends were cut back, 5 bases at V and 2 bases at J, with 4 bases in the middle. There are 11 residues in the CDR3. Germline V CDR1 and CDR2: SQVTM, ANQGSEA.

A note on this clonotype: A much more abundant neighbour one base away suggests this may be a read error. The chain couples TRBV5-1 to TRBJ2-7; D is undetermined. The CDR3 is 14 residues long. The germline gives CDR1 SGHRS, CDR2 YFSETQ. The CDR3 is CASSFKGVSYERYF. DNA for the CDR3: TGCGCCAGCAGCTTCAAAGGCGTCTCCTACGAGCGGTACTTC. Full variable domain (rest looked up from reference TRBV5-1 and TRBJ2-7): KAGVTQTPRYLIKTRGQQVTLSCSPISGHRSVSWYQQTPGQGLQFLFEYFSETQRNKGNFPGRFSGRQFSNSRSEMNVSTLELGDSALYLCASSFKGVSYERYFGPGTRLTVT.

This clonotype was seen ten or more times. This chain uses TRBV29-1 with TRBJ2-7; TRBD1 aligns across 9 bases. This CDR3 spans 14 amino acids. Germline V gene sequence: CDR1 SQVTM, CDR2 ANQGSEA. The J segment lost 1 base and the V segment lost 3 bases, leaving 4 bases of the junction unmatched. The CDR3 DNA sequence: TGCAGCGTTGATTCCGGGACAGGGTCCTACGAGCAGTACTTC. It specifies CSVDSGTGSYEQYF.

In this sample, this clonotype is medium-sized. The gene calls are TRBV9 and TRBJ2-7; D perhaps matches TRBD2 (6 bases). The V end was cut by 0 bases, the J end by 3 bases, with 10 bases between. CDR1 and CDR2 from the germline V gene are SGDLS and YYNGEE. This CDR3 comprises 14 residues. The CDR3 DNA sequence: TGTGCCAGCAGCGTAGTTCCGGGAGTCTACGAGCAGTACTTC. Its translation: CASSVVPGVYEQYF.

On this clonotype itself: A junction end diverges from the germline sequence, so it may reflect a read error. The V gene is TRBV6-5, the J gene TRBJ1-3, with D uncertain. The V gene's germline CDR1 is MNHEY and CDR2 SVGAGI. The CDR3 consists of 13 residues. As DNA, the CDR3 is TGTGCCAGTAGTTACAGTTCCGATGGCACCATATATTTT. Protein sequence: CASSYSSDGTIYF.

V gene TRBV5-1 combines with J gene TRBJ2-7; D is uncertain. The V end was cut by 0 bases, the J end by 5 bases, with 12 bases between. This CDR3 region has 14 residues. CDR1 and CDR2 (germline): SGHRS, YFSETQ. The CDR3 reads CASSLGFRSDEQYF. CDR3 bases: TGCGCCAGCAGCTTGGGATTTCGGTCCGACGAGCAGTACTTC.

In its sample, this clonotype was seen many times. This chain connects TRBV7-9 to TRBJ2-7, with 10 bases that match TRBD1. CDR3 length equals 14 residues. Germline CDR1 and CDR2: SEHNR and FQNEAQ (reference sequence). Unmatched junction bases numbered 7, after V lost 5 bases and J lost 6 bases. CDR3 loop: CASSLQTGGGEQYF. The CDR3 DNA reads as TGTGCCAGCAGCCTACAGACAGGGGGCGGCGAGCAGTACTTC.

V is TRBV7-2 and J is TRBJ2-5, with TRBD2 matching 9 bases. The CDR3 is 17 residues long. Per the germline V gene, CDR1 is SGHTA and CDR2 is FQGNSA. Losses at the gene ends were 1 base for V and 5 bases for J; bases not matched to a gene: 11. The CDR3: CASSLGSGSGPGETQYF. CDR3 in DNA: TGTGCCAGCAGCTTAGGTAGCGGGAGTGGTCCGGGGGAGACCCAGTACTTC. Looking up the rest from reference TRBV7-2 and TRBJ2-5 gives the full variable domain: GAGVSQSPSNKVTEKGKDVELRCDPISGHTALYWYRQSLGQGLEFLIYFQGNSAPDKSGLPSDRFSAERTGGSVSTLTIQRTQQEDSAVYLCASSLGSGSGPGETQYFGPGTRLLVL.

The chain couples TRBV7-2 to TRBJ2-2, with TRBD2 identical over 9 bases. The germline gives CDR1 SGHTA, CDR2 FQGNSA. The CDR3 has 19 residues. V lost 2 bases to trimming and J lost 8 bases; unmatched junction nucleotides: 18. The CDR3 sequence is CASSLFRRGGRAVGGELFF. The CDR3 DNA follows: TGTGCCAGCAGCTTATTTCGGCGAGGCGGGAGGGCCGTTGGGGGGGAGCTGTTTTTT.

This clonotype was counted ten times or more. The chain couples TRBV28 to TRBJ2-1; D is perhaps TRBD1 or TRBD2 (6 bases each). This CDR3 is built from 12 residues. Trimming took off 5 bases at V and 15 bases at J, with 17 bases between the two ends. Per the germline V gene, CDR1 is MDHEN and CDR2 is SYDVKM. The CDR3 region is CASSLPGAKSFF. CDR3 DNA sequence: TGTGCCAGCAGTCTCCCGGGGGCCAAATCGTTCTTC.

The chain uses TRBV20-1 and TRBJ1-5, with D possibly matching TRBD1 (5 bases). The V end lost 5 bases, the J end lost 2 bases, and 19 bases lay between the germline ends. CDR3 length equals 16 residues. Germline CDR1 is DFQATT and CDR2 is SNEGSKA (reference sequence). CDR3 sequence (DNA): TGCAGTGCTGTGATTAATTTGGGGCAGGGCAATCAGCCCCAGCATTTT. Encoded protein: CSAVINLGQGNQPQHF.

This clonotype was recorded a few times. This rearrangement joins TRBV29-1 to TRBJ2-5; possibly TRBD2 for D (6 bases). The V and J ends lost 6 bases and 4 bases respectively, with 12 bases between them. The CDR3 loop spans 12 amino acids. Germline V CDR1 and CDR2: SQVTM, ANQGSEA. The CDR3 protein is CSVRQGGETQYF. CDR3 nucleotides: TGCAGCGTCCGGCAGGGAGGAGAGACCCAGTACTTC. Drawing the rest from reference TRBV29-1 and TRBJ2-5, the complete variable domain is SAVISQKPSRDICQRGTSLTIQCQVDSQVTMMFWYRQQPGQSLTLIATANQGSEATYESGFVIDKFPISRPNLTFSTLTVSNMSPEDSSIYLCSVRQGGETQYFGPGTRLLVL.

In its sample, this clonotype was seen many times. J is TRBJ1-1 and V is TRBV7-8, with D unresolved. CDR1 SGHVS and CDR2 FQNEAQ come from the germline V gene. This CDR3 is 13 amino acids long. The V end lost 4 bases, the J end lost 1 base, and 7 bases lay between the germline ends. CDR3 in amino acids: CASSYDPNTEAFF. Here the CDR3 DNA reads TGTGCCAGCAGCTACGACCCGAACACTGAAGCTTTCTTT.

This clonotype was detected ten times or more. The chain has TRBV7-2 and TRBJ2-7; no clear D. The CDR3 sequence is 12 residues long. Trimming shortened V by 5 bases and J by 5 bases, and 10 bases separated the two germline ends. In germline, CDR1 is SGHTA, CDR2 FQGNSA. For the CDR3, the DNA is TGTGCCAGCAGCCCCAACTGGGACGAGCAGTACTTC. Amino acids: CASSPNWDEQYF.

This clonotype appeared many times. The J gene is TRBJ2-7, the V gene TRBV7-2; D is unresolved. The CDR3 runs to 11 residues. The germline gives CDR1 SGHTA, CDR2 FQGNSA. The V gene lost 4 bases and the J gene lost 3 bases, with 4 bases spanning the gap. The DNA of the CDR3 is TGTGCCAGCAGCTCTTACTACGAGCAGTACTTC. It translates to CASSSYYEQYF.

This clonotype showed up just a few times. The chain's CDR3 is CASSQEAGGEQFF. CDR3 DNA: TGTGCCAGCAGCCAAGAGGCGGGAGGTGAGCAGTTCTTC. The gene calls are TRBV4-2 and TRBJ2-1; 8 bases map to TRBD2. CDR3 length: 13 amino acids. Losses at the gene ends were 0 bases for V and 9 bases for J; bases not matched to a gene: 1. Germline V gene sequence: CDR1 LGHNA, CDR2 YNFKEQ.

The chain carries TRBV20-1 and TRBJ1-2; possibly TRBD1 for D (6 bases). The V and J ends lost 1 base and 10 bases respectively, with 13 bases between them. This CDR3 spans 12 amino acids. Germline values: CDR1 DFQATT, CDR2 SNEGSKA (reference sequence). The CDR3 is CSARGQNRVYTF. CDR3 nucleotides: TGCAGTGCTAGAGGACAAAACAGGGTCTACACCTTC.

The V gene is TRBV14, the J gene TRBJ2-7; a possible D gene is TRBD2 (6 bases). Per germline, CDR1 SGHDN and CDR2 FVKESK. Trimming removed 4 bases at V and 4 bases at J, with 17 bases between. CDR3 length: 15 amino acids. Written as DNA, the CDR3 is TGTGCCAGCAGCCCTCGCCTTAGGGGACTTTACGAGCAGTACTTC. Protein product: CASSPRLRGLYEQYF. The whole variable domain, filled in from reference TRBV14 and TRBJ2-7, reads EAGVTQFPSHSVIEKGQTVTLRCDPISGHDNLYWYRRVMGKEIKFLLHFVKESKQDESGMPNNRFLAERTGGTYSTLKVQPAELEDSGVYFCASSPRLRGLYEQYFGPGTRLTVT.

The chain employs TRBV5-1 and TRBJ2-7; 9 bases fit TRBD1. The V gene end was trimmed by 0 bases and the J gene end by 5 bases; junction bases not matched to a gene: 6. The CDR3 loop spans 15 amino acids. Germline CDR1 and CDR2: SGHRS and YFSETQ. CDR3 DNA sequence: TGCGCCAGCAGCTTGGCCGGGACAGGGTGGGACGAGCAGTACTTC. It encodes CASSLAGTGWDEQYF.